This TCR beta chain was sequenced in a study of metastatic and nonmetastatic thyroid tumors. The overall study: Malignant thyroid and benign thyroid patients provided blood and tumor or nodule tissue whose repertoires were compared. Study-level findings and limits: Benign nodules reportedly had significantly lower TCR beta diversity than malignant thyroid tumors in blood and tumor.

This clone was recorded many times. Its antigen is unidentified. Germline V lookup: CDR1 DFQATT, CDR2 SNEGSKA (reference sequence). Trimming cost V 5 bases and J 1 base; bases outside gene matches: 10. This CDR3 is built from 16 residues. Among the patients, none had received any treatment before thyroid surgery. In the original processing: Researchers built a distant-metastasis classifier for papillary thyroid cancer that drew on CDR3 differences across clinicopathological groups. TCRdb re-analyzed the PCR reads through MiXCR. The V and J calls and clone size are TCRdb's, not the authors'. Of tens of thousands of clones listed, around 10% are singletons.

This clonotype originated in a male donor with papillary thyroid cancer or a benign thyroid nodule (not recorded which). Some clones in this sample may be carry-over from other donors' samples. The sample taken for sequencing was blood. V is TRBV20-1 and J is TRBJ2-3; 9 nucleotides match TRBD2. In DNA, the CDR3 is TGCAGTGCTGAATCCCGGACTAGCGAGGGCACAGATACGCAGTATTTT. It translates to CSAESRTSEGTDTQYF.